This is a list of T cell receptor beta chains from one sample in a study of PD-L1 blockade in urothelial cancer. The table came from immunoSEQ multiplex PCR; TCRdb's copy has only in-frame clones and leaves some out. Here the sample spans about 81,000 clones, 90% being singletons. Sample: PBMCs, taken around atezolizumab (anti-PD-L1) treatment. The receptors originated from a man between 60 and 70 years old with urothelial cancer. The CDR3 runs from the conserved cysteine through the conserved F or W. A D gene is named only where the DNA matches it firmly. Clone sizes are given selectively: once, few, many, or a class where the clone is expanded.

CASSPTFDTQYF	TGTGCCAGCAGCCCTACGTTTGATACGCAGTATTTT	TRBJ2-3	TRBV9	.	once
CASSPPAPGAEAFF	TGTGCCAGCTCACCACCTGCCCCGGGGGCTGAAGCTTTCTTT	TRBJ1-1	TRBV18	.	.
CASSSAYEQYF	TGTGCCAGCAGCTCCGCCTACGAGCAGTACTTC	TRBJ2-7	TRBV11-2	.	.
CASSTSRPQHF	TGTGCCAGCAGTACATCCCGGCCCCAGCATTTT	TRBJ1-5	TRBV28	.	.
CASSYEQGREGNEQFF	TGCGCCAGCAGCTACGAACAGGGAAGGGAGGGCAATGAGCAGTTCTTC	TRBJ2-1	TRBV5-1	.	.
CASTPRGRGGTHEQFF	TGTGCCAGCACCCCACGGGGGCGGGGGGGCACTCATGAGCAGTTCTTC	TRBJ2-1	TRBV6-6	TRBD2	.
CASSGGISTDTQYF	TGTGCCAGCAGTGGAGGGATAAGCACAGATACGCAGTATTTT	TRBJ2-3	TRBV2	.	.
CASSLGSPGGKRIQYF	TGTGCCAGCAGCTTAGGATCCCCAGGAGGGAAAAGGATTCAGTACTTC	TRBJ2-4	TRBV13	.	.
CASSQLTGGEAFF	TGTGCCAGCAGCCAGCTCACAGGGGGCGAAGCTTTCTTT	TRBJ1-1	TRBV14	TRBD1	.
CASRTGYEQYF	TGTGCCAGCAGGACAGGCTACGAGCAGTACTTC	TRBJ2-7	TRBV2	.	.
CASSLRDAGTGELFF	TGTGCCAGCAGCTTGAGAGACGCAGGAACCGGGGAGCTGTTTTTT	TRBJ2-2	TRBV5-4	.	once
CASSPRGTGGTDTQYF	TGTGCCAGCAGCCCCCGCGGGACAGGGGGCACAGATACGCAGTATTTT	TRBJ2-3	TRBV4-2	TRBD1	.
CAWSLSGGNTEAFF	TGTGCCTGGAGTTTATCGGGGGGGAACACTGAAGCTTTCTTT	TRBJ1-1	TRBV30	.	.
CASSKFYSGTGTYEQYF	TGTGCCAGCAGCAAATTCTACAGCGGGACAGGGACCTACGAGCAGTACTTC	TRBJ2-7	TRBV21-1	.	.
CASSPPEGTSGSNEQFF	TGTGCCAGCTCACCACCGGAGGGGACTAGCGGGAGTAATGAGCAGTTCTTC	TRBJ2-1	TRBV18	TRBD2	.
CASSFRLARTYEQYF	TGTGCCAGCAGCTTCAGACTAGCGCGGACCTACGAGCAGTACTTC	TRBJ2-7	TRBV7-3	TRBD2	.
CASSLDLGDTQYF	TGTGCCAGCAGCTTAGACCTAGGTGATACGCAGTATTTT	TRBJ2-3	TRBV7-2	.	.
CASSLEGTGAYGYTF	TGCGCCAGCAGCTTGGAGGGGACAGGGGCTTATGGCTACACCTTC	TRBJ1-2	TRBV5-1	TRBD1	.
CASSPGGAAGANVLTF	TGTGCCAGCAGCCCGGGTGGAGCAGCTGGGGCCAACGTCCTGACTTTC	TRBJ2-6	TRBV7-8	.	.
CASSLKGEETQYF	TGTGCCAGCAGCTTGAAGGGGGAAGAGACCCAGTACTTC	TRBJ2-5	TRBV5-4	.	.
CASSWTRNQPQHF	TGTGCCAGCAGCTGGACACGCAATCAGCCCCAGCATTTT	TRBJ1-5	TRBV7-2	.	.
CSAEKNEQFF	TGCAGTGCTGAGAAGAATGAGCAGTTCTTC	TRBJ2-1	TRBV20-1	.	.
CASSSRQAEEKLFF	TGTGCCAGCAGCAGCAGACAGGCGGAGGAAAAACTGTTTTTT	TRBJ1-4	TRBV7-9	.	.
CASTRAGGGRDTEAFF	TGTGCCAGTACTAGGGCCGGGGGCGGGAGAGACACTGAAGCTTTCTTT	TRBJ1-1	TRBV19	.	.
CASRRLVAEGEAFF	TGTGCCAGCAGGCGACTTGTAGCTGAGGGAGAAGCTTTCTTT	TRBJ1-1	TRBV28	.	.
CASSQASSTDTQYF	TGCGCCAGCAGCCAAGCTTCCAGCACAGATACGCAGTATTTT	TRBJ2-3	TRBV4-1	.	.
CASSKGQTVYEQYF	TGTGCCAGCTCAAAGGGACAGACCGTCTACGAGCAGTACTTC	TRBJ2-7	TRBV18	TRBD1	few
CASRMGVFQETQYF	TGTGCCAGTAGGATGGGCGTTTTTCAAGAGACCCAGTACTTC	TRBJ2-5	TRBV19	.	.
CASSSQGKYF	TGTGCCAGCAGCTCACAGGGGAAGTACTTC	TRBJ2-7	TRBV7-9	TRBD1	.
CASRPTGGSRYQETQYF	TGTGCCAGCAGACCAACTGGGGGCAGTCGATACCAAGAGACCCAGTACTTC	TRBJ2-5	TRBV27	.	.
CASSSKLAGGPETQYF	TGCGCCAGCAGCTCTAAACTAGCGGGGGGGCCGGAGACCCAGTACTTC	TRBJ2-5	TRBV5-1	TRBD2	.
CASSQTRRASGSSYNEQFF	TGCGCCAGCAGCCAAACTAGGAGGGCTAGCGGGAGCTCCTACAATGAGCAGTTCTTC	TRBJ2-1	TRBV4-3	TRBD2	.
CAWSDSQPGTDTQYF	TGTGCCTGGAGCGACAGCCAGCCAGGCACAGATACGCAGTATTTT	TRBJ2-3	TRBV30	.	.
CASSQGLAGINEQFF	TGTGCCAGCTCACAGGGACTAGCGGGAATCAATGAGCAGTTCTTC	TRBJ2-1	TRBV18	TRBD2	.
CASSPPVTGNYGYTF	TGTGCCAGTAGTCCCCCCGTGACAGGGAACTATGGCTACACCTTC	TRBJ1-2	TRBV19	TRBD1	once
CASSLGTGAYTEAFF	TGTGCCAGCAGCTTGGGGACAGGGGCATACACTGAAGCTTTCTTT	TRBJ1-1	TRBV5-6	TRBD1	.
CASSEEIRTSGTYEQFF	TGTGCCAGCAGTGAAGAGATTAGGACTAGCGGGACCTATGAGCAGTTCTTC	TRBJ2-1	TRBV6-1	TRBD2	.
CASSAGWGPSGGYTF	TGTGCCAGCAGCGCCGGCTGGGGCCCATCGGGTGGCTACACCTTC	TRBJ1-2	TRBV2	.	.
CASSQENRDTGELFF	TGTGCCAGCAGCCAAGAGAACAGGGATACCGGGGAGCTGTTTTTT	TRBJ2-2	TRBV4-2	.	.
CASSLGVQGYGYTF	TGTGCCAGCAGTTTGGGGGTACAGGGGTATGGCTACACCTTC	TRBJ1-2	TRBV7-2	TRBD1	.
CSVGHTANTGELFF	TGCAGCGTGGGACACACAGCGAACACCGGGGAGCTGTTTTTT	TRBJ2-2	TRBV29-1	.	.
CASSSTGGDEQYF	TGTGCCAGCAGCTCGACAGGGGGGGACGAGCAGTACTTC	TRBJ2-7	TRBV7-3	TRBD1	few
CASSKQNTDTQYF	TGTGCCAGCAGCAAACAAAACACAGATACGCAGTATTTT	TRBJ2-3	TRBV9	.	once
CASSLRGGEETQYF	TGTGCCAGCAGCCTCCGAGGCGGAGAAGAGACCCAGTACTTC	TRBJ2-5	TRBV7-9	.	.
CASSESDTQYF	TGTGCCAGCAGTGAGAGTGATACGCAGTATTTT	TRBJ2-3	TRBV25-1	.	.
CAGQGYQETQYF	TGTGCAGGACAGGGGTACCAAGAGACCCAGTACTTC	TRBJ2-5	TRBV2	TRBD1	.
CASNHRGNTEAFF	TGTGCCAGTAACCACAGGGGCAACACTGAAGCTTTCTTT	TRBJ1-1	TRBV19	TRBD1	.
CASSLESSRSNYGYTF	TGTGCCAGCAGCTTAGAATCGTCCAGGTCAAACTATGGCTACACCTTC	TRBJ1-2	TRBV7-2	.	.
CASSLRPTGGGELFF	TGTGCCAGCAGCTTAAGGCCGACGGGGGGCGGGGAGCTGTTTTTT	TRBJ2-2	TRBV7-6	TRBD2	.
CASSSDNEQFF	TGTGCCAGCAGCTCCGACAATGAGCAGTTCTTC	TRBJ2-1	TRBV7-9	.	.
CASSSQYNEQFF	TGTGCCAGCAGCTCCCAGTACAATGAGCAGTTCTTC	TRBJ2-1	TRBV7-2	.	once
CASSRAGGDPADTQYF	TGTGCCAGCTCAAGGGCAGGGGGCGATCCGGCAGATACGCAGTATTTT	TRBJ2-3	TRBV18	TRBD1	.
CASSLGQGVGGYTF	TGTGCCAGCAGCTTGGGACAGGGGGTCGGTGGCTACACCTTC	TRBJ1-2	TRBV5-4	TRBD1	.
CASSLESARELFF	TGTGCCAGCAGCTTAGAGTCCGCTAGGGAGCTGTTTTTT	TRBJ2-2	TRBV7-2	.	.
CASRMGQGSTEAFF	TGTGCCAGCAGGATGGGACAGGGAAGCACTGAAGCTTTCTTT	TRBJ1-1	TRBV6-6	TRBD1	.
CASSLGQGDTGELFF	TGCGCCAGCAGCTTGGGACAGGGGGACACCGGGGAGCTGTTTTTT	TRBJ2-2	TRBV5-1	TRBD1	.
CASSVGGIGYTF	TGTGCCAGCAGCGTAGGAGGGATTGGCTACACCTTC	TRBJ1-2	TRBV9	.	.
CASSPTSPGGLAKNIQYF	TGTGCCAGCTCACCGACTAGCCCGGGAGGGCTAGCCAAAAACATTCAGTACTTC	TRBJ2-4	TRBV18	TRBD2	.
CASSDRGRSNEKLFF	TGTGCCAGCAGTGACAGGGGGAGGTCTAATGAAAAACTGTTTTTT	TRBJ1-4	TRBV2	TRBD1	.
CASSSEMSSGGSYEQYF	TGCGCCAGCAGCTCGGAAATGAGTAGCGGGGGGAGCTACGAGCAGTACTTC	TRBJ2-7	TRBV5-1	TRBD2	.